The 17 T cell receptor beta chains listed next were all sequenced from one sample in a study of cytomegalovirus exposure and HLA in healthy donors. The PCR ran on 60 Vbeta and 13 Jbeta primers. Here immunoSEQ multiplex PCR was the method, and the copy in TCRdb shows in-frame clones only, minus some. Here the sample spans about 180,000 clones, under 85% being singletons. The sequenced sample consisted of PBMCs. The origin of the receptors is a male donor in good health and CMV-seronegative.

A few counts support this clone. The J gene is TRBJ1-1, the V gene TRBV5-1; 7 bases are a match to TRBD1. CDR3 length: 13 amino acids. The V and J ends lost 7 bases and 1 base, in that order; junction bases with no gene match: 4. Germline CDR1 and CDR2: SGHRS and YFSETQ. Here the CDR3 DNA reads TGCGCCAGCTCTCAGGGGGAGAACACTGAAGCTTTCTTT. It translates to CASSQGENTEAFF.

The CDR3 DNA is TGCGCCAGCAGCTTGCAGGTGGATCAGCCCCAGCATTTT. It encodes CASSLQVDQPQHF. The chain carries TRBV5-1 and TRBJ1-5; D gene uncertain. The CDR3 sequence is 13 residues long. The germline V gene encodes CDR1 SGHRS and CDR2 YFSETQ. Trimming pared 1 base from V and 5 bases from J, leaving 7 bases between.

The chain has TRBV28 and TRBJ1-4, with 9 bases that match TRBD1. V dropped 4 bases and J dropped 7; count of bases not matched to a gene: 10. This CDR3 region has 16 residues. CDR1 MDHEN and CDR2 SYDVKM come from the germline V gene. Here the CDR3 DNA reads TGTGCCAGCAGTTCTCTCACAGGGGGCCGTGGTGAAAAACTGTTTTTT. Translation: CASSSLTGGRGEKLFF.

The V call is TRBV28, the J call TRBJ2-5, with TRBD2 identical over 8 bases. V lost 5 bases, J lost 4 bases, and 24 bases stayed unmatched. Germline V gene sequence: CDR1 MDHEN, CDR2 SYDVKM. This CDR3 is built from 20 residues. In DNA form, the CDR3 reads TGTGCCAGCAGTCCGTGGCGGTCCAGCGGGAGAGTTGGGATGGTAGAGACCCAGTACTTC. This codes for CASSPWRSSGRVGMVETQYF.

The V call is TRBV19, the J call TRBJ2-3, with 9 bases matching TRBD2. J lost 0 bases, V lost 1 base, and 17 bases had no gene match. The CDR3 extends over 21 amino acids. Germline V gives CDR1 LNHDA, CDR2 SQIVND (reference sequence). The CDR3 DNA is TGTGCCAGTAGTATAGTTGGGCCAGCTAGCGGGAAACGCTCTAGCACAGATACGCAGTATTTT. Amino acid sequence: CASSIVGPASGKRSSTDTQYF.

This clone was counted only a few times. The CDR3, as DNA: TGTGCCAGCAGTTTAGCCCAGGCCCGAACCGCCTTATCGCCCCAGCATTTT. As protein: CASSLAQARTALSPQHF. The chain couples TRBV28 to TRBJ1-5; D is undetermined. This CDR3 spans 17 amino acids. Trimming removed 2 bases at V and 9 bases at J, with 23 bases between. From germline, CDR1 is MDHEN and CDR2 SYDVKM.

The V gene is TRBV5-1, the J gene TRBJ1-2; TRBD1 matches at 11 bases. The germline CDR1 and CDR2 sequences are SGHRS and YFSETQ. The CDR3 loop spans 15 amino acids. V shed 0 bases, J shed 3 bases, and the junction held 1 base outside the gene matches. CDR3 DNA sequence: TGCGCCAGCAGCTTGGGGACAGGGGGCTACTATGGCTACACCTTC. Amino acid sequence: CASSLGTGGYYGYTF.

This clone was counted only a few times. The gene calls are TRBV6-1 and TRBJ2-7, with D maybe TRBD1 (6 bases). The CDR3 runs to 13 residues. Trimming cost V 6 bases and J 7 bases, with 16 bases left between them. CDR1 MNHNS and CDR2 SASEGT come from the germline V gene. The CDR3 here is CASSLGHPIEQYF. CDR3 bases: TGTGCCAGCAGCCTGGGACATCCGATAGAGCAGTACTTC.

The rearrangement joins TRBV30 to TRBJ1-2, with D possibly being TRBD1 (5 bases). This CDR3 is built from 13 residues. The germline gives CDR1 GTSNPN, CDR2 SVGIG (reference sequence). V was cut by 3 bases and J by 8 bases, with 16 bases left in between. The CDR3, as DNA: TGTGCCTGGAGCCCGGGGGGAATTGGAGGCTACACCTTC. Its protein product is CAWSPGGIGGYTF.

The chain joins TRBV6-5 to TRBJ1-2; 7 positions agree with TRBD1. The V gene's germline CDR1 is MNHEY and CDR2 SVGAGI. The V segment lost 0 bases and the J segment 8 bases; nucleotides outside the gene matches: 3. This CDR3 contains 13 residues. The CDR3: CASSYSDRVGYTF. Here the CDR3 DNA reads TGTGCCAGCAGTTACTCTGACAGGGTCGGCTACACCTTC.

This chain joins TRBV7-6 and TRBJ2-1; 7 bases are a match to TRBD2. Germline loops: CDR1 SGHVS, CDR2 FNYEAQ. This CDR3 has 15 amino acids. Germline trimming cut 1 base from V and 2 bases from J; bases unmatched to any gene: 2. The DNA for the CDR3 is TGTGCCAGCAGCTTAGGCGGGAGTGCCTACAATGAGCAGTTCTTC. This codes for CASSLGGSAYNEQFF.

Here the CDR3 DNA reads TGTGCCAGCAGTTACGGGACAGGGTGGAGAACTGAAGCTTTCTTT. Protein: CASSYGTGWRTEAFF. The chain carries TRBV28 and TRBJ1-1; 9 nucleotides line up with TRBD1. The junction had 8 bases not matched to a gene; V was cut back by 4 bases and J by 5 bases. The germline V gene has CDR1 MDHEN and CDR2 SYDVKM. The CDR3 is made up of 15 amino acids.

The J gene is TRBJ2-7, the V gene TRBV28, with D maybe TRBD2 (7 bases). The ends were cut back, 7 bases at V and 1 base at J, with 17 bases in the middle. Germline assignment: CDR1 MDHEN and CDR2 SYDVKM. The CDR3 is 15 amino acids. In DNA form, the CDR3 reads TGTGCCAGCACCCAAACAGGGAGGGGATCCTACGAGCAGTACTTC. Its translation: CASTQTGRGSYEQYF.

The V gene is TRBV18, the J gene TRBJ2-5; TRBD2 aligns across 8 bases. V lost 6 bases and J lost 1; bases outside the gene matches: 7. CDR1 KGHSH and CDR2 LQKENI come from the germline V gene. The CDR3 sequence is 15 residues long. This CDR3 is CASSPASGGQETQYF. The CDR3 DNA reads as TGTGCCAGCTCTCCCGCAAGCGGGGGCCAAGAGACCCAGTACTTC.

The chain links TRBV5-1 to TRBJ1-2; no clear D. Looked up from germline, CDR1 is SGHRS and CDR2 is YFSETQ. Deletions cut 0 bases from V and 0 bases from J, with 6 bases between. The CDR3 has 14 amino acids. The chain's CDR3 is CASSLERSNYGYTF. For the CDR3, the DNA is TGCGCCAGCAGCTTGGAGCGTTCTAACTATGGCTACACCTTC. The full variable domain, its missing parts supplied by reference TRBV5-1 and TRBJ1-2, is KAGVTQTPRYLIKTRGQQVTLSCSPISGHRSVSWYQQTPGQGLQFLFEYFSETQRNKGNFPGRFSGRQFSNSRSEMNVSTLELGDSALYLCASSLERSNYGYTFGSGTRLTVV.

A word on this clone: The same CDR3 can be traced to other DNA sequences in this sample. The chain uses TRBV6-5 and TRBJ1-3; D uncertain. V lost 2 bases and J 3 bases, leaving 8 bases between the germline ends. The length of the CDR3 is 14 residues. Germline assignment: CDR1 MNHEY and CDR2 SVGAGI. CDR3 coding DNA: TGTGCCAGCAGTTACGGAGGGAGTGGAAACACCATATATTTT. Protein: CASSYGGSGNTIYF.

This chain uses TRBV5-1 with TRBJ2-3; 8 bases are shared with TRBD2. The CDR3 totals 17 residues. Germline V gene sequence: CDR1 SGHRS, CDR2 YFSETQ. Trimming cost V 0 bases and J 2 bases; bases outside gene matches: 8. As DNA, the CDR3 is TGCGCCAGCAGCTTGGACGGACGGGGGGGCCCCACAGATACGCAGTATTTT. It is translated as CASSLDGRGGPTDTQYF.